The entry below gives a single T cell receptor (beta chain) sequence along with its context. The data derive from a study of T-cell reconstitution after alpha-beta-depleted transplantation in children. Construction of the TCRbeta library involved unique molecular identifiers. One entry per CDR3 protein, called by TCRdb with MiXCR from the PCR reads. This sample has 600,000 to 700,000 distinct CDR3 sequences, with about an eighth found just once. The starting material was PBMCs, obtained before TCRalphabeta/CD19-depleted stem cell transplant. The receptor was derived from a girl under 10 years old with congenital amegakaryocytic thrombocytopenia, due to receive a stem cell transplant.

CDR3 DNA: TGTGCCAGCTCACCCCGACAGGGCAGCTCCTACGAGCAGTACTTC. As protein: CASSPRQGSSYEQYF. The chain combines TRBV18 with TRBJ2-7; 7 positions match TRBD1. J was trimmed by 0 bases and V by 3 bases; bases with no gene match: 5. Germline V lookup: CDR1 KGHSH, CDR2 LQKENI. The CDR3 sequence is 15 residues long.